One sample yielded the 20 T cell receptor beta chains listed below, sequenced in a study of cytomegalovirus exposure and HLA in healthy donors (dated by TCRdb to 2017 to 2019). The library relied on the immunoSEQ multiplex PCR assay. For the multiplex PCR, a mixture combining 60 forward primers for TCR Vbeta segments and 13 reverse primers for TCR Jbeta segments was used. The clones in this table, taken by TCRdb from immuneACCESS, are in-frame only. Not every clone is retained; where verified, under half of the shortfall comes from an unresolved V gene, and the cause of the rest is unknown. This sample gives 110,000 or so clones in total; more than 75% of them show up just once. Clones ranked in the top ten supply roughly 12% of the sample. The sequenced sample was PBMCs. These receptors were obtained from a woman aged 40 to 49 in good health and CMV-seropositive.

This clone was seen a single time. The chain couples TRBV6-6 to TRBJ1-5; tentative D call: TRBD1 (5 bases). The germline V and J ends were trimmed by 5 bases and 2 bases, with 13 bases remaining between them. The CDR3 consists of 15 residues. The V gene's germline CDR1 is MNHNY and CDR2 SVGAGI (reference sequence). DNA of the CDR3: TGTGCCAGCAGTCCGGGGTGGGGGGGCAATCAGCCCCAGCATTTT. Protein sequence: CASSPGWGGNQPQHF.

This CDR3 reads CASSWGQGATDTQYF. As DNA, the CDR3 is TGTGCCAGCAGCTGGGGACAGGGGGCCACAGATACGCAGTATTTT. This chain links TRBV5-6 with TRBJ2-3; 12 bases line up with TRBD1. V trimming: 3 bases; J trimming: 2 bases; junction bases outside the gene matches: 1. The length of the CDR3 is 15 residues. Germline loops: CDR1 SGHDT, CDR2 YYEEEE.

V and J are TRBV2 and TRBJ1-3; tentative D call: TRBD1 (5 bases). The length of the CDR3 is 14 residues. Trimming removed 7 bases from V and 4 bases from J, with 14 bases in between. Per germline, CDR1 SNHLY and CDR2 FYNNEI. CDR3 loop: CASKLGVTGNTIYF. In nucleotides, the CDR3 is TGTGCCAGCAAATTAGGGGTCACCGGAAACACCATATATTTT.

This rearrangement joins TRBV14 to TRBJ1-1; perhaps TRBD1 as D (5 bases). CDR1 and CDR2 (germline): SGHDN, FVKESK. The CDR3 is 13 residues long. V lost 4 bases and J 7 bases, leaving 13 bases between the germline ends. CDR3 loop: CASSLLAGGEAFF. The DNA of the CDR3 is TGTGCCAGCAGCCTCCTGGCCGGGGGTGAAGCTTTCTTT.

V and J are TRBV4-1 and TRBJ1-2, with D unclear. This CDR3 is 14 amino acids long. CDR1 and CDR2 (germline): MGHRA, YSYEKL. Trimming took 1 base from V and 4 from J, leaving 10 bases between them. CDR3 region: CASSQGDRSYGYTF. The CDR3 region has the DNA TGCGCCAGCAGCCAAGGAGATAGATCCTATGGCTACACCTTC.

The CDR3: CASSPPPLGSWPQYF. The CDR3 coding sequence is TGTGCCAGCAGCCCCCCTCCTCTAGGAAGTTGGCCCCAGTACTTC. The chain combines TRBV4-2 with TRBJ2-5; the D is unclear. Trimming took off 4 bases at V and 9 bases at J, with 21 bases between the two ends. Germline CDR1 and CDR2: LGHNA and YNFKEQ. This CDR3 is 15 amino acids long.

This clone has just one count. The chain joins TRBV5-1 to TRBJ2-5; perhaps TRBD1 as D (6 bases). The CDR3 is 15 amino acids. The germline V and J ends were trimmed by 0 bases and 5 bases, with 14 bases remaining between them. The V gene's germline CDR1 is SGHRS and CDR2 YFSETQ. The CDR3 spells CASSLARAQGETQYF. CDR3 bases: TGCGCCAGCAGCTTGGCCCGGGCCCAGGGGGAGACCCAGTACTTC.

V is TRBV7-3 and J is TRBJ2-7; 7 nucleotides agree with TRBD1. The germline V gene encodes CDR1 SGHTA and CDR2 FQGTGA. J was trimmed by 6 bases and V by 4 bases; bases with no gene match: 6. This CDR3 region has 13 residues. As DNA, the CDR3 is TGTGCCAGCAGCTCCACAGGGGAAGGCGAGCAGTACTTC. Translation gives CASSSTGEGEQYF.

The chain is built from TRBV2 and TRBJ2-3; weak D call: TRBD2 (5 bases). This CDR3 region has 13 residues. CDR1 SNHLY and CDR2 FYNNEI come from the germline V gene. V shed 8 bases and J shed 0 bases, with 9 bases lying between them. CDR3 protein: CASRLPSTDTQYF. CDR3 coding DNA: TGTGCCAGCCGACTACCTAGCACAGATACGCAGTATTTT.

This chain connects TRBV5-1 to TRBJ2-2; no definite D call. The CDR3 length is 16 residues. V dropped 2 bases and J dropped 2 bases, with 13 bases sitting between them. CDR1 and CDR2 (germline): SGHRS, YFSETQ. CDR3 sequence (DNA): TGCGCCAGCAGCTTCGGGTCGCGACCTAACACCGGGGAGCTGTTTTTT. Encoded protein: CASSFGSRPNTGELFF.

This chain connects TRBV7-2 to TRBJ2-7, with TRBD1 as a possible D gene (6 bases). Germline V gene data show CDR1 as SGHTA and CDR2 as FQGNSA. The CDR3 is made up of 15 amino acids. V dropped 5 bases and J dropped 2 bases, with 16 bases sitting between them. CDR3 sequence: CASSTQTGGTYEQYF. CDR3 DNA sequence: TGTGCCAGCAGCACTCAGACAGGAGGTACCTACGAGCAGTACTTC.

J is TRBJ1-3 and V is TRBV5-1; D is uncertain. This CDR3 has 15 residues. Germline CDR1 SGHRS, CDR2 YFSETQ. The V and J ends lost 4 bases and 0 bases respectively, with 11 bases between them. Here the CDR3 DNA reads TGCGCCAGCAGCCAAGACGGGAACTCTGGAAACACCATATATTTT. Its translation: CASSQDGNSGNTIYF.

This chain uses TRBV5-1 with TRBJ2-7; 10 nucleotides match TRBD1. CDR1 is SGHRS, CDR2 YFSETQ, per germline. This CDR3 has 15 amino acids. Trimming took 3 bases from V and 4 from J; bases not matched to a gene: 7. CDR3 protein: CASSSPTGGFYEQYF. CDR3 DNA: TGCGCCAGCAGCTCACCGACAGGGGGCTTTTACGAGCAGTACTTC.

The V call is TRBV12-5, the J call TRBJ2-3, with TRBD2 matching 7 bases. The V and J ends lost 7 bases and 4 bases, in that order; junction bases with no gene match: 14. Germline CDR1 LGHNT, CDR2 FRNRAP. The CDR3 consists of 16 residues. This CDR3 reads CASAGGAGILADTQYF. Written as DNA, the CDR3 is TGTGCTAGTGCTGGGGGAGCGGGAATCCTCGCAGATACGCAGTATTTT.

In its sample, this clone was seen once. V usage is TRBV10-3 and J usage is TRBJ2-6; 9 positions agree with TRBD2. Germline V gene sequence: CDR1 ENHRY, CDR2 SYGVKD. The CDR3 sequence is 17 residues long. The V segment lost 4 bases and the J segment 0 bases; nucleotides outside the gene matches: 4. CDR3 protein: CAISVGGGASGANVLTF. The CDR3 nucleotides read TGTGCCATCAGTGTGGGCGGGGGGGCCTCTGGGGCCAACGTCCTGACTTTC.

CDR3 sequence reads: CAWRTQGHGELFF. The CDR3 DNA is TGTGCCTGGAGGACCCAGGGGCACGGGGAGCTGTTTTTT. This sequence joins TRBV30 and TRBJ2-2, with D possibly TRBD1 on 6 matching bases. V was cut by 3 bases and J by 7 bases, with 12 bases left in between. There are 13 residues in the CDR3. CDR1 and CDR2 (germline): GTSNPN, SVGIG (reference sequence).

This CDR3 reads CASSRGKGDRYSYEQYF. The CDR3 DNA reads as TGCGCCAGCAGCCGCGGAAAAGGGGACAGATACTCCTACGAGCAGTACTTC. The chain joins TRBV4-1 to TRBJ2-7, with 7 bases matching TRBD1. In germline, CDR1 is MGHRA, CDR2 YSYEKL. With 4 bases clipped from V and 0 bases from J, the junction kept 12 bases outside the gene matches. The CDR3 has 17 amino acids.

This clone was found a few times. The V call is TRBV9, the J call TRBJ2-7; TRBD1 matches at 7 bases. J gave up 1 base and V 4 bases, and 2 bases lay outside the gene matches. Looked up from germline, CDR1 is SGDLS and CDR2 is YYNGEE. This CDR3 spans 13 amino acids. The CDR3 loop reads CASSPGQSYEQYF. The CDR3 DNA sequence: TGTGCCAGCAGCCCGGGACAGTCCTACGAGCAGTACTTC.

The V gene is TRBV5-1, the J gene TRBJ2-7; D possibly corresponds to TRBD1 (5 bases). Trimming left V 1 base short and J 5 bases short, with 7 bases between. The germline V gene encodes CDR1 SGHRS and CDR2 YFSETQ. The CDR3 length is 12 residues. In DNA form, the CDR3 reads TGCGCCAGCAGCTTGCAGGGCGACGAGCAGTACTTC. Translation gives CASSLQGDEQYF.

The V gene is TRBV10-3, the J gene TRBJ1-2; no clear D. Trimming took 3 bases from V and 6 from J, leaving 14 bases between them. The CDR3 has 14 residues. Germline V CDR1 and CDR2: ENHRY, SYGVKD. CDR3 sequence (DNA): TGTGCCATCAGTGATACAGCTCCCCGCCATGGCTACACCTTC. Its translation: CAISDTAPRHGYTF.